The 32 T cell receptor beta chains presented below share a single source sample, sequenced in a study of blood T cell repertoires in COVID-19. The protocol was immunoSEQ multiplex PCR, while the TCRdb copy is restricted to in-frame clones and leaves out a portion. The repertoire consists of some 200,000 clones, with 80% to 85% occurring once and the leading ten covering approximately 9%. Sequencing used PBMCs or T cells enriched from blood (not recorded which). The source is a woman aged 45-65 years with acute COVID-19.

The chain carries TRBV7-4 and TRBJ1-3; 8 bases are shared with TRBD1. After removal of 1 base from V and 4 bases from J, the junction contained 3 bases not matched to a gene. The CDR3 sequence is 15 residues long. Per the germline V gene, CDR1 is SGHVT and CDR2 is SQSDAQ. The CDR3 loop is CASSLGTGYGNTIYF. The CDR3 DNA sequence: TGTGCCAGCAGCTTAGGGACAGGGTACGGAAACACCATATATTTT.

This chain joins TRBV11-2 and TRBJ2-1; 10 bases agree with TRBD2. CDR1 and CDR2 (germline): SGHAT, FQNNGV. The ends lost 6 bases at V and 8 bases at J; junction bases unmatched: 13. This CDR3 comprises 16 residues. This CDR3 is CASSIPLAGVAHEQFF. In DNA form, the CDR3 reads TGTGCCAGCAGTATCCCCCTAGCGGGAGTTGCCCATGAGCAGTTCTTC.

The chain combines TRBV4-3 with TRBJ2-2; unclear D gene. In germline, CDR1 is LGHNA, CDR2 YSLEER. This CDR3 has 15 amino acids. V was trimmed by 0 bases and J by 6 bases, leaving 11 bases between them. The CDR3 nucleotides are TGCGCCAGCAGCCAAGAGCCGGGTGTCGCCGGGGAGCTGTTTTTT. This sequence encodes CASSQEPGVAGELFF.

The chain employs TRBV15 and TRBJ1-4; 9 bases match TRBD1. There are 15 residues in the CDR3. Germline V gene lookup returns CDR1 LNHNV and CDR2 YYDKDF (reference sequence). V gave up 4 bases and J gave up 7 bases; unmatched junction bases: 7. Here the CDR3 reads CATSKRDRDGEKLFF. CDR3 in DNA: TGTGCCACCAGCAAAAGGGACAGGGACGGTGAAAAACTGTTTTTT.

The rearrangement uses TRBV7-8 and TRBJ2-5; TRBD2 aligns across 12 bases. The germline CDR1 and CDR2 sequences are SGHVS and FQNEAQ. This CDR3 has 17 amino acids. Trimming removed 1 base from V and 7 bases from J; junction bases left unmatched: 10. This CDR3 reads CASSLVLAGGKRSTQYF. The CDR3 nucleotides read TGTGCCAGCAGCTTAGTACTAGCGGGGGGCAAAAGATCGACCCAGTACTTC.

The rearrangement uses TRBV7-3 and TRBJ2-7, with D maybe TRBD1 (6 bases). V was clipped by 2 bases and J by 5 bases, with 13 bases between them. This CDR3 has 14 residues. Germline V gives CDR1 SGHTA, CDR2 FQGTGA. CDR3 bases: TGTGCCAGCAGCTTAGGAACAGGGAACCACGAGCAGTACTTC. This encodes CASSLGTGNHEQYF.

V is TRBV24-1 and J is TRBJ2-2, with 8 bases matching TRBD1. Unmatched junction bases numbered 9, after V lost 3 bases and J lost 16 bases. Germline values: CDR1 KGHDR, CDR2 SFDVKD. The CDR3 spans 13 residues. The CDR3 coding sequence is TGTGCCACCAGTGATCCGAAGGACAGGGTGACGTTTTTT. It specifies CATSDPKDRVTFF.

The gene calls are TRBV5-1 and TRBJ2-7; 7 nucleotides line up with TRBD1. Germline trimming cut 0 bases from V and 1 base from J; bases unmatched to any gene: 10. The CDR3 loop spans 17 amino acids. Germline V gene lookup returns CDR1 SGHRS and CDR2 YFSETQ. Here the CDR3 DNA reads TGCGCCAGCAGCTTGGCCGAGCGGACAGGCGGATCCTACGAGCAGTACTTC. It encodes CASSLAERTGGSYEQYF.

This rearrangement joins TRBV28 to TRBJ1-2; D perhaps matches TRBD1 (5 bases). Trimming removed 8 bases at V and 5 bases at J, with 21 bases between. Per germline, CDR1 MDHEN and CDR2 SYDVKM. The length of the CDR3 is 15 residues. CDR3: CASPNPDSPDYGYTF. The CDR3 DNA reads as TGTGCCAGCCCGAACCCCGACAGCCCCGATTATGGCTACACCTTC.

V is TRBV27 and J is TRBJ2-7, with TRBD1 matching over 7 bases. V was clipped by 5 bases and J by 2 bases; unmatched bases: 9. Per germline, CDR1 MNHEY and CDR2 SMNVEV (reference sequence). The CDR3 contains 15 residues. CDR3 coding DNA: TGTGCCAGCAGTCCGGGACAGAGCAATGCCTACGAGCAGTACTTC. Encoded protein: CASSPGQSNAYEQYF.

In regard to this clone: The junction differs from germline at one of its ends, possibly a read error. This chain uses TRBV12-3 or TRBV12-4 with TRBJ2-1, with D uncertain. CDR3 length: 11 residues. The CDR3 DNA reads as TGTGCCAGCACCAACTACGATGAGCAGTTCTTC. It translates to CASTNYDEQFF.

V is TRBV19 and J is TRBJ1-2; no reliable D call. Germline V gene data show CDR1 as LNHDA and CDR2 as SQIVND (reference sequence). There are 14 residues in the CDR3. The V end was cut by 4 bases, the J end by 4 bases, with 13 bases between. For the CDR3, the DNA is TGTGCCAGTAGTACGAATACCCAGATCTATGGCTACACCTTC. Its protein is CASSTNTQIYGYTF.

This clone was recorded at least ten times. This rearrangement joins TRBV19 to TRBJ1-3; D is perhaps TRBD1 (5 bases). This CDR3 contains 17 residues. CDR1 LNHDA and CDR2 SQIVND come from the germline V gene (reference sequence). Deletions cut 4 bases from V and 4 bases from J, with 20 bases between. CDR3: CASSTNSVTGSGNTIYF. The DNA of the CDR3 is TGTGCCAGTAGTACCAATTCAGTCACAGGATCCGGAAACACCATATATTTT.

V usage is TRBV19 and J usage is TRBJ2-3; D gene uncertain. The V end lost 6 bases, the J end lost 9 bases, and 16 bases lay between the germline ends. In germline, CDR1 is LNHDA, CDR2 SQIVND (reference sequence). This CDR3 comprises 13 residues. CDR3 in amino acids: CASSISRDLTQYF. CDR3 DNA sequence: TGTGCCAGTAGCATTTCTAGAGATTTGACGCAGTATTTT. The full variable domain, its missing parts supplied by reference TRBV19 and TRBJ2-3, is DGGITQSPKYLFRKEGQNVTLSCEQNLNHDAMYWYRQDPGQGLRLIYYSQIVNDFQKGDIAEGYSVSREKKESFPLTVTSAQKNPTAFYLCASSISRDLTQYFGPGTRLTVL.

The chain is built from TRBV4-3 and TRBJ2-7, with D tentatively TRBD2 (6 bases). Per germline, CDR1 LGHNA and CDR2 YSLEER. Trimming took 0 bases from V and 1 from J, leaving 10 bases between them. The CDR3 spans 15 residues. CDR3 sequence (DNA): TGCGCCAGCAGCCAAGAGTTCGGACTATCCTACGAGCAGTACTTC. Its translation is CASSQEFGLSYEQYF.

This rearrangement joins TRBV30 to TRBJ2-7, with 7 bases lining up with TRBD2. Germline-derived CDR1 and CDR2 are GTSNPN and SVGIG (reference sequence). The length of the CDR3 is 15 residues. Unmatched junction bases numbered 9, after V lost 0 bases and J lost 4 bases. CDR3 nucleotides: TGTGCCTGGAGTGTATATGGCGGGAGAGTGTACGAGCAGTACTTC. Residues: CAWSVYGGRVYEQYF.

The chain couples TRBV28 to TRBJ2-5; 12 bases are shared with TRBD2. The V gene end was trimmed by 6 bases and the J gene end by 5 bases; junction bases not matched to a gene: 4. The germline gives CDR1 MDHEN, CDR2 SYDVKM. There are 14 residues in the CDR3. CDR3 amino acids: CASRLAGGPETQYF. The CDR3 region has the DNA TGTGCCAGCAGGCTAGCGGGAGGGCCGGAGACCCAGTACTTC.

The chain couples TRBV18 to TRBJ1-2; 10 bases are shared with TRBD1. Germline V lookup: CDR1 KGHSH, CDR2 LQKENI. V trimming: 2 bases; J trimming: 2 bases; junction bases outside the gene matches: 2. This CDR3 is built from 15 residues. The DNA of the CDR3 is TGTGCCAGCTCACCATCGACAGGGGGCAACTATGGCTACACCTTC. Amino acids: CASSPSTGGNYGYTF.

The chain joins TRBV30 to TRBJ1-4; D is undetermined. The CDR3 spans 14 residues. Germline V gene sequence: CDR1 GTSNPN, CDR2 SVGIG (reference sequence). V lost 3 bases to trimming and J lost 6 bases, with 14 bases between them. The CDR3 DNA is TGTGCCTGGAGACACGGGTCCGGGGATGAAAAACTGTTTTTT. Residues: CAWRHGSGDEKLFF. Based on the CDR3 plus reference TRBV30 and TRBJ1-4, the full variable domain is SQTIHQWPATLVQPVGSPLSLECTVEGTSNPNLYWYRQAAGRGLQLLFYSVGIGQISSEVPQNLSASRPQDRQFILSSKKLLLSDSGFYLCAWRHGSGDEKLFFGSGTQLSVL.

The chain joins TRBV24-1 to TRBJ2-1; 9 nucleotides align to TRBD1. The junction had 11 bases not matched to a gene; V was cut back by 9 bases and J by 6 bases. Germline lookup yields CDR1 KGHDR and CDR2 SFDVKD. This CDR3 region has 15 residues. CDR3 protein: CATGGTGTGINEQFF. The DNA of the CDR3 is TGTGCCACCGGGGGGACCGGGACAGGGATCAATGAGCAGTTCTTC.

CDR3 nucleotide sequence: TGTGCCAGAAGATCACCCCGGGACAGCCCCGACTCTGGAAACACCATATATTTT. Translated: CARRSPRDSPDSGNTIYF. This chain joins TRBV5-3 and TRBJ1-3; 7 nucleotides align to TRBD1. TRBV5-3 is an open reading frame whose function is uncertain. V trimming: 5 bases; J trimming: 0 bases; junction bases outside the gene matches: 14. CDR3 size: 18 residues.

The CDR3 nucleotides are TGTGCCAGCAGCTTATCTCGGACAGGGCAAGAGACCCAGTACTTC. This translates into CASSLSRTGQETQYF. This chain connects TRBV7-9 to TRBJ2-5, with 8 bases fitting TRBD1. The V segment lost 2 bases and the J segment 2 bases; nucleotides outside the gene matches: 4. Germline values: CDR1 SEHNR, CDR2 FQNEAQ (reference sequence). This CDR3 is built from 15 residues.

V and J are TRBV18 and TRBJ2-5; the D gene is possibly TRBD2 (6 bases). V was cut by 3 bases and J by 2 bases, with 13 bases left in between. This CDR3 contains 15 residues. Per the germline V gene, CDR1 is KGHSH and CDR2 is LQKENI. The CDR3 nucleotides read TGTGCCAGCTCACCCCGCGGGGCAGAACAAGAGACCCAGTACTTC. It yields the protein CASSPRGAEQETQYF.

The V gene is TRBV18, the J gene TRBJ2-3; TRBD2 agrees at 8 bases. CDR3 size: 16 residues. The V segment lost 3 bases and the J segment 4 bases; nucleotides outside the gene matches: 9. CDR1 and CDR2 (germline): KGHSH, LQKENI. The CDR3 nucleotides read TGTGCCAGCTCACCCTCTCCAGCGGGGGCGGCAGATACGCAGTATTTT. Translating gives CASSPSPAGAADTQYF.

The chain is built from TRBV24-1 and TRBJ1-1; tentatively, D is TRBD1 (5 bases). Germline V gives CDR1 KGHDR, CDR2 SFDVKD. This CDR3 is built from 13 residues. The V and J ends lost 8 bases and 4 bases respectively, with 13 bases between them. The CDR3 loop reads CATTKGAATEAFF. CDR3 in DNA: TGTGCCACCACAAAAGGGGCGGCCACTGAAGCTTTCTTT.

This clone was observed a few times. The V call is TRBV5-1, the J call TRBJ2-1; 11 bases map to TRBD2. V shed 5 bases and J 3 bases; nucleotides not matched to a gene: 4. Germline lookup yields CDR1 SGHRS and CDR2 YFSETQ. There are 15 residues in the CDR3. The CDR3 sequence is CASRGLAALYNEQFF. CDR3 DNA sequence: TGCGCCAGCAGGGGACTAGCGGCACTCTACAATGAGCAGTTCTTC. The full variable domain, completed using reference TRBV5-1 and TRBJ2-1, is KAGVTQTPRYLIKTRGQQVTLSCSPISGHRSVSWYQQTPGQGLQFLFEYFSETQRNKGNFPGRFSGRQFSNSRSEMNVSTLELGDSALYLCASRGLAALYNEQFFGPGTRLTVL.

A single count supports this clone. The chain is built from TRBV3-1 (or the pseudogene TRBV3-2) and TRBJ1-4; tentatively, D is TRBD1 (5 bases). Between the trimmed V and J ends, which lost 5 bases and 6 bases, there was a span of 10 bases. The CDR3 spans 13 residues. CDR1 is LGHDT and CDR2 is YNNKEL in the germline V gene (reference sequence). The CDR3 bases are TGTGCCAGCAGCTCAACGACAGATGAAAAACTGTTTTTT. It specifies CASSSTTDEKLFF.

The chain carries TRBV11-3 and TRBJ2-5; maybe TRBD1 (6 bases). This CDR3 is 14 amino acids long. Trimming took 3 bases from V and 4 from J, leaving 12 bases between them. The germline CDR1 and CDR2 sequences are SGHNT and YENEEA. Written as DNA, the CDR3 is TGTGCCAGCAGCTTCACAGGGTTGGCAGAGACCCAGTACTTC. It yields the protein CASSFTGLAETQYF.

CDR3 protein: CASTPPGRNEQFF. Here the CDR3 DNA reads TGTGCCAGCACCCCCCCGGGTCGTAATGAGCAGTTCTTC. The chain uses TRBV7-2 and TRBJ2-1; D is unresolved. Germline V CDR1 and CDR2: SGHTA, FQGNSA. The CDR3 loop spans 13 amino acids. V was clipped by 7 bases and J by 7 bases, with 14 bases between them.

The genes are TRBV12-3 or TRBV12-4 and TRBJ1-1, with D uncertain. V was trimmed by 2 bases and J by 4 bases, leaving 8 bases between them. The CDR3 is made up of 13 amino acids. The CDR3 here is CASSLSEITEAFF. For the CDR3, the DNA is TGTGCCAGCAGTTTATCCGAGATCACTGAAGCTTTCTTT.

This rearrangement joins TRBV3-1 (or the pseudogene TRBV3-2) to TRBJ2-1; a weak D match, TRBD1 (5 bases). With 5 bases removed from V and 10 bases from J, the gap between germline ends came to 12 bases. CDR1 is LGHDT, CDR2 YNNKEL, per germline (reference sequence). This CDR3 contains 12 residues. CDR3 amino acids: CASSGRELEQFF. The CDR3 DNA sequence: TGTGCCAGCAGCGGCAGGGAATTAGAGCAGTTCTTC.

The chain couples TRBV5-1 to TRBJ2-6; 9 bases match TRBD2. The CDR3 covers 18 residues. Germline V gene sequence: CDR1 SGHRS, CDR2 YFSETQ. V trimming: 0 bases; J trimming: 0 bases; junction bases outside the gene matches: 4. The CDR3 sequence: CASSLVTSGSSGANVLTF. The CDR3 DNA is TGCGCCAGCAGCTTGGTGACTAGCGGCAGCTCTGGGGCCAACGTCCTGACTTTC.